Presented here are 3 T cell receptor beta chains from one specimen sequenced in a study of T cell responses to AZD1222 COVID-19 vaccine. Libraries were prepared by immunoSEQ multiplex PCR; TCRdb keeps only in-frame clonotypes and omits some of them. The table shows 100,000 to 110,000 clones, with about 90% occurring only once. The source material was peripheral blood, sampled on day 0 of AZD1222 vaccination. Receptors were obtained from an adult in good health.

CDR3 in DNA: TGTGCCAGAGCAAACAGGGGCGGAGAGCAGTACTTC. Amino acids: CARANRGGEQYF. The chain carries TRBV19 and TRBJ2-7, with 7 bases aligning to TRBD1. Trimming cost V 9 bases and J 7 bases; bases outside gene matches: 9. CDR3 length: 12 amino acids. The germline V gene has CDR1 LNHDA and CDR2 SQIVND (reference sequence).

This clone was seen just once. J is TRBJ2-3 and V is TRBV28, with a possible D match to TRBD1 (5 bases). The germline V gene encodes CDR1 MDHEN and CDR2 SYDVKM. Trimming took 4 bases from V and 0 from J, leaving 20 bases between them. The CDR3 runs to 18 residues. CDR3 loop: CASSSLTPLGPSTDTQYF. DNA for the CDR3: TGTGCCAGCAGTTCTCTGACCCCGTTGGGGCCAAGCACAGATACGCAGTATTTT.

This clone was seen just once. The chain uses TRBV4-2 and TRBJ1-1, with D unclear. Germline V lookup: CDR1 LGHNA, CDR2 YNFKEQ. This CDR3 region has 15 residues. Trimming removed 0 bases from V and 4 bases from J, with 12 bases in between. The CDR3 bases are TGTGCCAGCAGCCAAGATACGGGGTATGCCACTGAAGCTTTCTTT. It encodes CASSQDTGYATEAFF.